Listed below are T cell receptor beta chains from one sample, sequenced in a study of blood T cell repertoires in COVID-19. This table comes from immunoSEQ multiplex PCR, and its TCRdb copy is limited to in-frame clones, with some not included. The table has 120,000 to 150,000 clones, around four fifths seen once. Specimen: PBMCs or T cells enriched from blood (not recorded which). The receptors were sampled from a woman aged 45-60 years with acute COVID-19. Both conserved end residues are part of each CDR3. The order of the fields is V gene, clone size, CDR3 protein. A row's size may be missing; if present it is once, few, many or a size class.

>TRBV7-8|.
CASSLVRTGDSPLHF
>TRBV5-1|.
CASSFSLGPSYEQYF
>TRBV3-1/TRBV3-2|.
CASFVSGSDGYNEQFF
>TRBV19|.
CASSTGALGDGELFF
>TRBV7-2|.
CASSVLAGAEQYF
>TRBV5-1|.
CASSLVGPESGDNEQFF
>TRBV19|.
CASRSEVGNSPLHF
>TRBV10-3|.
CAISGETGGAGELFF
>TRBV5-4|.
CASSFGGIAGNTIYF
>TRBV20-1|.
CSAPLLETQYF
>TRBV2|.
CASSRGLTDTQYF
>TRBV5-1|.
CASSLDRENTEAFF
>TRBV7-2|once
CASSWAGASYEQYF
>TRBV7-2|.
CASSSSGLAANIQYF
>TRBV3-1/TRBV3-2|.
CASSQVAGAYNEQFF
>TRBV27|.
CASSFLGGGTGSYNEQFF